The TCR beta chain under discussion was sequenced for a study of cytomegalovirus exposure and HLA in healthy donors. In the PCR, 60 Vbeta and 13 Jbeta primers were used. Data came from immunoSEQ multiplex PCR; TCRdb stores just in-frame clones and leaves some out. The data show about 77,000 clones, with about 78% seen just once and 1.5% to 2% held by the top ten. To note about this clone: The antigen is undetermined.

V was trimmed by 5 bases and J by 3 bases, leaving 11 bases between them. The CDR3 extends over 13 amino acids. Per germline, CDR1 MDHEN and CDR2 SYDVKM. Study-wide findings and caveats: TRBV6-2, TRBV6-3 and other indistinguishable V segments were excluded. Follow-up analysis later connected one missense variant in DCLRE1C with trimming of TCR beta V- and J-genes.

Sequences were obtained from PBMCs. The chain recombines TRBV28 with TRBJ2-7; D call uncertain. The TCR originated in a man aged 35-49 years in good health and CMV-seronegative. The chain's CDR3 is CASSPPGRYEQYF. The CDR3 nucleotides read TGTGCCAGCAGTCCCCCCGGTCGCTACGAGCAGTACTTC.